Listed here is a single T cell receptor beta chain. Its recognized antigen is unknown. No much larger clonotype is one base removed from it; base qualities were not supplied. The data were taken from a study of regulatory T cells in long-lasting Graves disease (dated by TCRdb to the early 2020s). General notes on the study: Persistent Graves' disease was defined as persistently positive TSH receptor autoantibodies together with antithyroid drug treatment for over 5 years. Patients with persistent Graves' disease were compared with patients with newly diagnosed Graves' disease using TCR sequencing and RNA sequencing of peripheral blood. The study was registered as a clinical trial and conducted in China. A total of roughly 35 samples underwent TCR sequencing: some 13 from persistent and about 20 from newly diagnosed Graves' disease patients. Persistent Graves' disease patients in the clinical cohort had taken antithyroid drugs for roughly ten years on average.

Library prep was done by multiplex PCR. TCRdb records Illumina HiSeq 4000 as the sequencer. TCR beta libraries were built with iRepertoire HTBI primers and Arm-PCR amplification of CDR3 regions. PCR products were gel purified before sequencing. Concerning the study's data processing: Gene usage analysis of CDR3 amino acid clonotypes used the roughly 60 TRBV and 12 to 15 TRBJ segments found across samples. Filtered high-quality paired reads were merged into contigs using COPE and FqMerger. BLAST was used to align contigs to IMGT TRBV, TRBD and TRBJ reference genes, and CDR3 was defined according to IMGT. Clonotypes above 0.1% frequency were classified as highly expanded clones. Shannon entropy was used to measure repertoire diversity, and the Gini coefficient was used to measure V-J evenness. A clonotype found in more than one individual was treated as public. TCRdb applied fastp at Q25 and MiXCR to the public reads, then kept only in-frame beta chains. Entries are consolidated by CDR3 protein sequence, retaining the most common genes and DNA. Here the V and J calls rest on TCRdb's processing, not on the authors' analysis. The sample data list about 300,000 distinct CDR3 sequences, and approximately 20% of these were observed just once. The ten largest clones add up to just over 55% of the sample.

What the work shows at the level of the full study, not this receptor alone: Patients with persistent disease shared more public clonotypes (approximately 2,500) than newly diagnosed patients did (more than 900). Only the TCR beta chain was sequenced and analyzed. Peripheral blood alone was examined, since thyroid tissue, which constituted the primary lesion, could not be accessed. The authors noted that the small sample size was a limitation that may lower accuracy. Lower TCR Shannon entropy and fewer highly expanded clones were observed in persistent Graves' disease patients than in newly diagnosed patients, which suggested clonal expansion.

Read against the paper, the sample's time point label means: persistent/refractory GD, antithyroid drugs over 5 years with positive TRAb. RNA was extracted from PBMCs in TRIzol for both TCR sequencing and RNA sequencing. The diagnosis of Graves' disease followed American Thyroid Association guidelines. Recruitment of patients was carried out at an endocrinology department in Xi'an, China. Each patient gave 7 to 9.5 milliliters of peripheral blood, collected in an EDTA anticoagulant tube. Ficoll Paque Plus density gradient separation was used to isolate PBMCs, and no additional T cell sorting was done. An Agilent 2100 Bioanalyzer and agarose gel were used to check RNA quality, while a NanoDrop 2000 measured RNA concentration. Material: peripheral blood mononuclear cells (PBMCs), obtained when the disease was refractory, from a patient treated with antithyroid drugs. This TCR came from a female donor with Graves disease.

This receptor carries the CDR3 CASSQDRGSDSYNEQFF. The nucleotides are TGCGCCAGCAGCCAAGATCGAGGTAGCGACTCCTACAATGAGCAGTTCTTC. The sequence is built from TRBV4-3 and TRBJ2-1, with TRBD2 tentatively as D gene (5 bases match). CDR1 LGHNA and CDR2 YSLEER are derived from the germline V gene. V is reduced by 0 bases and J by 0 bases, leaving a spacing of 12 bases between them. The CDR3 has 17 amino acids, counting the end cysteine and phenylalanine. The DNA shown is the 51-base CDR3, in frame from base 1.